This TCR beta chain was retrieved from a study of beta chain features in type 1 diabetes. The CDR3 sequence is 13 residues long. Germline V gene lookup returns CDR1 SEHNR and CDR2 FQNEAQ (reference sequence). V was pared by 5 bases and J by 4 bases, with 12 bases between. What was sequenced were expressed TCRB transcripts, since all of the isolated RNA had been reverse transcribed. Regulatory, naive and central memory T cell samples averaged around 3.5 million reads. Libraries were prepared by immunoSEQ multiplex PCR; TCRdb keeps only in-frame clonotypes and omits some of them. The table includes around 200,000 clones, more than 10% detected once. Concerning this clone itself: Its antigen is unidentified.

Study-level results: Equally in patients and controls, PCR might preferentially amplify shorter templates. Shorter TCRB CDR3s, moderately but significantly so, marked every one of the four CD4+ subsets in Type 1 diabetes patients.

This sequence joins TRBV7-9 and TRBJ2-7; tentative D call: TRBD2 (5 bases). The sequencing input was central memory CD4+ T cells from blood. The clonotype originates from a woman between 18 and 29 years old in good health. This CDR3 reads CASSDRRVYEQYF. CDR3 nucleotide sequence: TGTGCCAGCAGCGACCGGCGGGTTTACGAGCAGTACTTC.